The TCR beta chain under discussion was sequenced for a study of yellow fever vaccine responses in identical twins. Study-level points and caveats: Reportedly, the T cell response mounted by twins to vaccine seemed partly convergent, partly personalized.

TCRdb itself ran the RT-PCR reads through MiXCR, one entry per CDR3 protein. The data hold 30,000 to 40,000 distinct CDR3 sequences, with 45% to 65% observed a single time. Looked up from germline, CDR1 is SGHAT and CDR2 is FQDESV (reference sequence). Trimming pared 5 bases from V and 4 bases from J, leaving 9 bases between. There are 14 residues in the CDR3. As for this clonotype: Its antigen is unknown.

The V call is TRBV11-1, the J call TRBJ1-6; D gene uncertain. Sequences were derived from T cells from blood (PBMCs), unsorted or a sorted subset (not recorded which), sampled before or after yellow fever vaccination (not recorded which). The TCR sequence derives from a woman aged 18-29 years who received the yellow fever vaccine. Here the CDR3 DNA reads TGTGCCAGCAGCCTGGATCTTTATAATTCACCCCTCCACTTT. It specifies CASSLDLYNSPLHF.